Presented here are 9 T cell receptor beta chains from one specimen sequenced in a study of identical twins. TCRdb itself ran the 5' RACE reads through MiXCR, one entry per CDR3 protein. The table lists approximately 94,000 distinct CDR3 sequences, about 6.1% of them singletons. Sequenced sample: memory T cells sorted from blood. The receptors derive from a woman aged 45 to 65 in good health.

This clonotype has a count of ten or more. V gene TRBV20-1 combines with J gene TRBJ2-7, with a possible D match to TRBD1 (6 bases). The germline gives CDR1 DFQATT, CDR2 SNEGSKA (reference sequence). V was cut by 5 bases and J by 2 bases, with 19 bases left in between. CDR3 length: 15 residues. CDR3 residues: CSAVPLQGFPYEQYF. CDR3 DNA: TGCAGTGCTGTCCCCCTACAGGGCTTCCCCTACGAGCAGTACTTC.

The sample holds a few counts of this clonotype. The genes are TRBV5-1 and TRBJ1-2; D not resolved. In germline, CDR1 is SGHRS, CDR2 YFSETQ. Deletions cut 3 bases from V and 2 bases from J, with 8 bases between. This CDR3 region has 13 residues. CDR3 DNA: TGCGCCAGCAGCTCGGGAGAAAACTATGGCTACACCTTC. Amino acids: CASSSGENYGYTF.

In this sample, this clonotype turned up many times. CDR3 nucleotides: TGCAGTGCTAGAGATCCCACAGGGGATTCTGGGGCCAACGTCCTGACTTTC. Protein product: CSARDPTGDSGANVLTF. V gene TRBV20-1 combines with J gene TRBJ2-6; 7 bases are a match to TRBD1. Per germline, CDR1 DFQATT and CDR2 SNEGSKA (reference sequence). This CDR3 region has 17 residues. After removal of 0 bases from V and 1 base from J, the junction contained 6 bases not matched to a gene.

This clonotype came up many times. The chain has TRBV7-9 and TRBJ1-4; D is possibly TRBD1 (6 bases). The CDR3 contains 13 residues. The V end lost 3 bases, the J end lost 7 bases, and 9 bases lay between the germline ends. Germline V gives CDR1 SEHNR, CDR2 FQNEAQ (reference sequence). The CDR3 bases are TGTGCCAGCAGCTTCACAGGGAGTGAAAAACTGTTTTTT. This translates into CASSFTGSEKLFF. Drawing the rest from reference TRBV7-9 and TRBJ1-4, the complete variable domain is DTGVSQNPRHKITKRGQNVTFRCDPISEHNRLYWYRQTLGQGPEFLTYFQNEAQLEKSRLLSDRFSAERPKGSFSTLEIQRTEQGDSAMYLCASSFTGSEKLFFGSGTQLSVL.

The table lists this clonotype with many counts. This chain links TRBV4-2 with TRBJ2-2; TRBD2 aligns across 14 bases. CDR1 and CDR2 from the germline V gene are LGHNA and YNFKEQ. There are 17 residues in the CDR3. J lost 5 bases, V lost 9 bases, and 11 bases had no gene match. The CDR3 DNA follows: TGTGCCAGAAGACAGACTAGCGGGAGGGCCTTGACCGGGGAGCTGTTTTTT. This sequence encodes CARRQTSGRALTGELFF.

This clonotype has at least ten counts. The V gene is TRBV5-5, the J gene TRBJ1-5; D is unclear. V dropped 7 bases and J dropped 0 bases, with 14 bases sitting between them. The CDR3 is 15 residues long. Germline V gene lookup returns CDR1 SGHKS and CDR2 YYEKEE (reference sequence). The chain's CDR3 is CASRETPNSNQPQHF. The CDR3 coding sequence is TGTGCCAGCCGGGAGACCCCGAATAGCAATCAGCCCCAGCATTTT.

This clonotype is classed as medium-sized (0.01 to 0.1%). This CDR3 reads CASSIGSSGPQETQYF. For the CDR3, the DNA is TGTGCCAGTAGTATAGGTTCTAGCGGACCACAAGAGACCCAGTACTTC. This chain links TRBV19 with TRBJ2-5; TRBD2 matches 7 bases. V gave up 1 base and J gave up 2 bases; unmatched junction bases: 7. The CDR3 length is 16 residues. CDR1 is LNHDA, CDR2 SQIVND, per germline (reference sequence).

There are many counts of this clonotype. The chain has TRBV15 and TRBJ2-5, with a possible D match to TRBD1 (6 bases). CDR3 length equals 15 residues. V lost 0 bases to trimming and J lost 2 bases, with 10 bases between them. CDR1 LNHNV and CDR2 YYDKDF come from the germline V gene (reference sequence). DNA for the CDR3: TGTGCCACCAGCAGAGATAGGGACACTCAAGAGACCCAGTACTTC. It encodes CATSRDRDTQETQYF.

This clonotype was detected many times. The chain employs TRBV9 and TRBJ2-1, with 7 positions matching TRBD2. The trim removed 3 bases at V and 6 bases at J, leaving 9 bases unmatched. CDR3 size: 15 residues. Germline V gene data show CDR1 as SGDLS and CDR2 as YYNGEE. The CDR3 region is CASSATSGNSNEQFF. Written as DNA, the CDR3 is TGTGCCAGCAGCGCTACGAGCGGGAACAGCAATGAGCAGTTCTTC.